A single sample is the source of the 23 T cell receptor beta chains below, sequenced in a study of T cells in localized non-small cell lung cancer. Assay used: immunoSEQ multiplex PCR; TCRdb lists only in-frame clones, some missing. The sample includes roughly 40,000 clones, roughly 83% of them seen just once. The specimen comprised PBMCs, sampled before any cancer treatment. All receptors come from a man aged 40-75 years with stage II lung adenocarcinoma.

The V call is TRBV14, the J call TRBJ2-5; D is uncertain. The germline V and J ends were trimmed by 2 bases and 1 base, with 8 bases remaining between them. The germline gives CDR1 SGHDN, CDR2 FVKESK. This CDR3 contains 14 residues. The chain's CDR3 is CASSQPSGQETQYF. DNA of the CDR3: TGTGCCAGCAGCCAACCCTCCGGCCAAGAGACCCAGTACTTC.

The chain combines TRBV2 with TRBJ2-7, with 8 bases fitting TRBD2. Losses at the gene ends were 4 bases for V and 6 bases for J; bases not matched to a gene: 11. The V gene's germline CDR1 is SNHLY and CDR2 FYNNEI. This CDR3 is 15 amino acids long. This CDR3 is CASSARGRKGSEQYF. In nucleotides, the CDR3 is TGTGCCAGCAGTGCCCGCGGGAGGAAAGGAAGCGAGCAGTACTTC.

The V gene is TRBV7-2, the J gene TRBJ2-5; D gene unclear. This CDR3 spans 15 amino acids. V lost 5 bases, J lost 1 base, and 14 bases lay in between. Germline V CDR1 and CDR2: SGHTA, FQGNSA. Here the CDR3 reads CASSRVSGSQETQYF. CDR3 in DNA: TGTGCCAGCAGCCGGGTCTCCGGGTCCCAAGAGACCCAGTACTTC.

V and J are TRBV5-5 and TRBJ2-7, with D perhaps TRBD1 or TRBD2 (6 bases each). Germline CDR1 reads SGHKS; CDR2 reads YYEKEE (reference sequence). Trimming took 4 bases from V and 5 from J, leaving 16 bases between them. The CDR3 runs to 14 residues. The CDR3 loop reads CASSLTRTVNEQYF. In DNA form, the CDR3 reads TGTGCCAGCAGCCTGACTAGGACAGTCAACGAGCAGTACTTC.

As for this clone: The sample carries other DNA sequences with the same CDR3. The V call is TRBV21-1, the J call TRBJ2-7; the D call in the table, TRBD2, was not verified against the DNA. TRBV21-1 is reported as a pseudogene. There are 14 residues in the CDR3. CDR3 loop: CASSKGLALFEQYF. For the CDR3, the DNA is TGTGCCAGCAGCAAAGGGCTAGCCTTGTTCGAGCAGTACTTC.

This clone appeared a single time. The chain links TRBV28 to TRBJ2-3, with 9 bases lining up with TRBD2. Per the germline V gene, CDR1 is MDHEN and CDR2 is SYDVKM. The CDR3 is 16 amino acids. V lost 4 bases and J lost 4; bases outside the gene matches: 9. Written as DNA, the CDR3 is TGTGCCAGCAGTTCTCCGACTAGCGGAGACTCAGATACGCAGTATTTT. It encodes CASSSPTSGDSDTQYF.

This chain uses TRBV7-2 with TRBJ2-5, with 7 bases fitting TRBD1. The assigned J gene may be wrong: the sequence end matches TRBJ2-7 better. This CDR3 contains 16 residues. Germline V CDR1 and CDR2: SGHTA, FQGNSA. CDR3 amino acids: CASSLGDGTATYEQYF. CDR3 DNA sequence: TGTGCCAGCAGCTTAGGCGATGGGACAGCTACCTACGAGCAGTACTTC.

The genes are TRBV18 and TRBJ1-6, with 10 bases fitting TRBD1. This CDR3 comprises 17 residues. CDR1 KGHSH and CDR2 LQKENI come from the germline V gene. With V trimmed by 4 bases and J by 5 bases, 8 bases remained unmatched. The chain's CDR3 is CASSRQGAGSHNSPLHF. The CDR3 DNA is TGTGCCAGCTCACGACAGGGGGCCGGGAGCCATAATTCACCCCTCCACTTT. The full variable domain, rest sourced from reference TRBV18 and TRBJ1-6, is NAGVMQNPRHLVRRRGQEARLRCSPMKGHSHVYWYRQLPEEGLKFMVYLQKENIIDESGMPKERFSAEFPKEGPSILRIQQVVRGDSAAYFCASSRQGAGSHNSPLHFGNGTRLTVT.

V is TRBV27 and J is TRBJ2-7; no clear D. Trimming pared 5 bases from V and 7 bases from J, leaving 12 bases between. Germline CDR1 reads MNHEY; CDR2 reads SMNVEV (reference sequence). The CDR3 is 12 amino acids. The CDR3 here is CASSRWPAEQYF. The DNA for the CDR3 is TGTGCCAGCAGTCGGTGGCCCGCGGAGCAGTACTTC.

The rearrangement joins TRBV29-1 to TRBJ2-2; 8 positions match TRBD1. With 5 bases clipped from V and 5 bases from J, the junction kept 7 bases outside the gene matches. CDR3 size: 14 residues. Germline V CDR1 and CDR2: SQVTM, ANQGSEA. Here the CDR3 reads CSVPDRDGTGELFF. Here the CDR3 DNA reads TGCAGCGTTCCGGACAGGGATGGGACCGGGGAGCTGTTTTTT.

This rearrangement joins TRBV13 to TRBJ1-5; 11 nucleotides match TRBD1. V dropped 7 bases and J dropped 7; count of bases not matched to a gene: 15. This CDR3 is built from 17 residues. Germline CDR1 and CDR2: PRHDT and FYEKMQ (reference sequence). In DNA form, the CDR3 reads TGTGCCAGCAACCGAAGGACAGGGGGCGCTTTTGGGCAGCCCCAGCATTTT. Protein product: CASNRRTGGAFGQPQHF.

This clone has just a few counts. The chain recombines TRBV6-5 with TRBJ2-7, with 10 bases that match TRBD2. Looked up from germline, CDR1 is MNHEY and CDR2 is SVGAGI. V lost 2 bases to trimming and J lost 5 bases; unmatched junction nucleotides: 3. This CDR3 comprises 14 residues. CDR3 DNA sequence: TGTGCCAGCAGTTACGAGGGACTAGCGCACGAGCAGTACTTC. Protein: CASSYEGLAHEQYF.

The J gene is TRBJ1-6, the V gene TRBV5-1, with a weak D call TRBD1 (5 bases). Deletions cut 0 bases from V and 6 bases from J, with 16 bases between. Looked up from germline, CDR1 is SGHRS and CDR2 is YFSETQ. The CDR3 is 17 residues long. The CDR3: CASSLGVPGRPNSPLHF. As DNA, the CDR3 is TGCGCCAGCAGCTTGGGGGTACCGGGACGGCCTAATTCACCCCTCCACTTT.

This chain connects TRBV7-2 to TRBJ1-1, with D possibly matching TRBD1 (5 bases). This CDR3 contains 14 residues. CDR1 and CDR2 from the germline V gene are SGHTA and FQGNSA. The V end was cut by 6 bases, the J end by 1 base, with 12 bases between. The CDR3 is CASRPGTWNTEAFF. As DNA, the CDR3 is TGTGCCAGCAGGCCCGGGACCTGGAACACTGAAGCTTTCTTT. The full variable domain, in which reference TRBV7-2 and TRBJ1-1 provide the parts outside the CDR3, is GAGVSQSPSNKVTEKGKDVELRCDPISGHTALYWYRQSLGQGLEFLIYFQGNSAPDKSGLPSDRFSAERTGGSVSTLTIQRTQQEDSAVYLCASRPGTWNTEAFFGQGTRLTVV.

The chain carries TRBV28 and TRBJ2-2; 8 nucleotides line up with TRBD2. V trimming: 6 bases; J trimming: 2 bases; junction bases outside the gene matches: 11. Germline CDR1 is MDHEN and CDR2 is SYDVKM. The CDR3 has 17 residues. CDR3 region: CASSPAGAGGNTGELFF. DNA of the CDR3: TGTGCCAGCAGCCCCGCGGGCGCGGGAGGAAACACCGGGGAGCTGTTTTTT.

The chain combines TRBV5-1 with TRBJ2-1; D is uncertain. CDR3 length: 15 amino acids. Trimming removed 2 bases from V and 5 bases from J, with 14 bases in between. Germline values: CDR1 SGHRS, CDR2 YFSETQ. The CDR3 loop reads CASSFGVLYNNEQFF. The CDR3 region has the DNA TGCGCCAGCAGCTTTGGGGTGTTGTATAACAATGAGCAGTTCTTC.

This clone was observed a handful of times. The CDR3 region has the DNA TGCGCCAGCAGCCAAGATGCGCCAGGGGGGTTGAACACTGAAGCTTTCTTT. Protein: CASSQDAPGGLNTEAFF. V is TRBV4-1 and J is TRBJ1-1; 7 positions match TRBD1. Looked up from germline, CDR1 is MGHRA and CDR2 is YSYEKL. The ends lost 0 bases at V and 0 bases at J; junction bases unmatched: 7. This CDR3 is 17 amino acids long.

This clone was seen more than once but under ten times. The chain couples TRBV27 to TRBJ2-6, with D maybe TRBD2 (6 bases). Trimming shortened V by 2 bases and J by 2 bases, and 13 bases separated the two germline ends. Germline assignment: CDR1 MNHEY and CDR2 SMNVEV (reference sequence). The CDR3 extends over 17 amino acids. The chain's CDR3 is CASSLIAREAGANVLTF. The CDR3 DNA reads as TGTGCCAGCAGTTTAATCGCCAGGGAGGCTGGGGCCAACGTCCTGACTTTC.

This chain uses TRBV5-1 with TRBJ2-2, with D perhaps TRBD2 (5 bases). Germline assignment: CDR1 SGHRS and CDR2 YFSETQ. Trimming removed 0 bases at V and 4 bases at J, with 10 bases between. This CDR3 contains 15 residues. CDR3 region: CASSLVAGGTGELFF. DNA for the CDR3: TGCGCCAGCAGCTTGGTGGCAGGAGGCACCGGGGAGCTGTTTTTT.

The chain couples TRBV30 to TRBJ1-1; D is uncertain. The germline V and J ends were trimmed by 0 bases and 5 bases, with 19 bases remaining between them. The CDR3 consists of 16 residues. CDR1 GTSNPN and CDR2 SVGIG come from the germline V gene (reference sequence). CDR3 coding DNA: TGTGCCTGGAGTGTATACGGGCTTTTAAGTGAAACTGAAGCTTTCTTT. Amino acids: CAWSVYGLLSETEAFF.

The chain carries TRBV30 and TRBJ1-5; D is unclear. Germline V lookup: CDR1 GTSNPN, CDR2 SVGIG (reference sequence). This CDR3 is 13 amino acids long. V lost 0 bases and J lost 4, with 7 bases in between. CDR3 in amino acids: CAWSVQENQPQHF. The CDR3 nucleotides are TGTGCCTGGAGTGTACAAGAGAATCAGCCCCAGCATTTT. The whole variable domain, filled in from reference TRBV30 and TRBJ1-5, reads SQTIHQWPATLVQPVGSPLSLECTVEGTSNPNLYWYRQAAGRGLQLLFYSVGIGQISSEVPQNLSASRPQDRQFILSSKKLLLSDSGFYLCAWSVQENQPQHFGDGTRLSIL.

The chain has TRBV6-1 and TRBJ1-2; 7 nucleotides match TRBD1. This CDR3 is 12 amino acids long. Germline V gene data show CDR1 as MNHNS and CDR2 as SASEGT. J gave up 7 bases and V 6 bases, and 5 bases lay outside the gene matches. This CDR3 reads CASSVGTAGYTF. Written as DNA, the CDR3 is TGTGCCAGCAGCGTCGGGACAGCTGGCTACACCTTC.

The chain combines TRBV7-2 with TRBJ2-2; TRBD1 matches 7 bases. Germline V gives CDR1 SGHTA, CDR2 FQGNSA. The CDR3 contains 13 residues. With V trimmed by 6 bases and J by 6 bases, 4 bases remained unmatched. For the CDR3, the DNA is TGTGCCAGCAGACAGGGGATAGCCGGGGAGCTGTTTTTT. Protein: CASRQGIAGELFF. The full variable domain, rest sourced from reference TRBV7-2 and TRBJ2-2, is GAGVSQSPSNKVTEKGKDVELRCDPISGHTALYWYRQSLGQGLEFLIYFQGNSAPDKSGLPSDRFSAERTGGSVSTLTIQRTQQEDSAVYLCASRQGIAGELFFGEGSRLTVL.